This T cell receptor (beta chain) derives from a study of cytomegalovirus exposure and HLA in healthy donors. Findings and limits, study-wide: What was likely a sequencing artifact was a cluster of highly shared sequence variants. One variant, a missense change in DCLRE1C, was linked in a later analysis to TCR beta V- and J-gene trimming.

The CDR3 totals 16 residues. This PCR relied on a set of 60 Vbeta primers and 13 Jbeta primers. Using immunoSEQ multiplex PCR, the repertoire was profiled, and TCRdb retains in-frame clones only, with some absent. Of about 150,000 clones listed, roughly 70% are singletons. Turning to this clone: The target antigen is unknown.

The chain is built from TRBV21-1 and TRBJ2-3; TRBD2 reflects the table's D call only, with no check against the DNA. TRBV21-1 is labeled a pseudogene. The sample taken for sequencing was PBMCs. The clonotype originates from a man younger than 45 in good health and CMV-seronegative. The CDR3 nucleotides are TGTGCCAGCAACCCGGGACTAGCGGGGAGCACAGATACGCAGTATTTT. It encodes CASNPGLAGSTDTQYF.